This T cell receptor (beta chain) was identified during a study of cytomegalovirus exposure and HLA in healthy donors. Study as a whole: The approximately 670 first-cohort repertoires and the 95 to 150 validation repertoires shared the same platform, a later analysis reported. Study-wide results and limits: Among TCR beta chains, those listed as cytomegalovirus-associated numbered over 150. In vitro assays verified that a few CMV-associated chains recognized CMV antigens specifically. Reportedly, cytomegalovirus status was diagnosed with high sensitivity and specificity.

Regarding this clone: What it binds is unknown.

CDR1 is MNHEY, CDR2 SMNVEV, per germline (reference sequence). V was trimmed by 5 bases and J by 7 bases, leaving 17 bases between them. The CDR3 spans 15 residues. Libraries were prepared by immunoSEQ multiplex PCR; TCRdb keeps only in-frame clonotypes and omits some of them. This sample has about 360,000 clones, with 80% to 90% found just once. The material sequenced was PBMCs. This TCR derives from a woman younger than 30 in good health and CMV-seronegative. V usage is TRBV27 and J usage is TRBJ2-2; D might be TRBD2 (7 bases). The CDR3 is CASSLRWGGNGELFF. The CDR3 DNA sequence: TGTGCCAGCAGTCTCCGTTGGGGGGGCAACGGGGAGCTGTTTTTT.